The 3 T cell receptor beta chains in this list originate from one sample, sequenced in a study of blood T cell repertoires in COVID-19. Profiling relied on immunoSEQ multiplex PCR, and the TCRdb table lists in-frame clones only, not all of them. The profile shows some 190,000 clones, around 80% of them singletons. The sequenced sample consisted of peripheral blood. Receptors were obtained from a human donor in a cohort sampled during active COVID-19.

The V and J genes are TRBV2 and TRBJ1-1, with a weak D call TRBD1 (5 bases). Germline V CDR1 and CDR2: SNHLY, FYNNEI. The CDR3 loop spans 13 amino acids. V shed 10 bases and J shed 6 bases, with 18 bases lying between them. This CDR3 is CATTPSTGSEAFF. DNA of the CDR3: TGTGCCACCACCCCCTCCACAGGCTCTGAAGCTTTCTTT.

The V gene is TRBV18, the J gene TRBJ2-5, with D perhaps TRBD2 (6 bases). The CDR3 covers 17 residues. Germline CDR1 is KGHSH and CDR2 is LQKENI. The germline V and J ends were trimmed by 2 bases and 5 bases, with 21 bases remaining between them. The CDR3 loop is CASSPVGGAVNGETQYF. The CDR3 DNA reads TGTGCCAGCTCACCAGTGGGAGGTGCGGTGAATGGGGAGACCCAGTACTTC.

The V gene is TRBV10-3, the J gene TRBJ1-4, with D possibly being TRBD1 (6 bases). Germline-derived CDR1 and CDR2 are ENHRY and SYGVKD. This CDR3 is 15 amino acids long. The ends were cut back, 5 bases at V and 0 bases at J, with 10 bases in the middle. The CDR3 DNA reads TGTGCCATCAGTAGGGACATCACAACTAATGAAAAACTGTTTTTT. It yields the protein CAISRDITTNEKLFF.